This T cell receptor beta chain was identified in a study of spatial heterogeneity in lung cancer. General study findings and limits: The number of expanded tumor alpha and beta chains correlated with mutation number.

MiXCR was run by TCRdb on the 5' RACE reads, yielding one entry per CDR3 protein. Here the sample spans 20,000 to 30,000 distinct CDR3 sequences, under 10% being singletons. The time point here: sample taken at primary tumor resection. From tumor, nontumor lung or frozen PBMC, whole RNA was taken unsorted for sequencing. On this clonotype itself: Its antigen is currently unknown.

V lost 5 bases, J lost 9 bases, and 6 bases stayed unmatched. CDR3 length: 13 residues. The germline gives CDR1 KGHDR, CDR2 SFDVKD. The genes are TRBV24-1 and TRBJ2-1, with 7 bases aligning to TRBD1. The sample here was lung tumor tissue, taken at surgery. The clonotype comes from a male donor with early-stage non-small cell lung cancer. The CDR3 here is CATSGRGPSEQFF. In DNA, the CDR3 is TGTGCCACCAGTGGTAGGGGGCCGTCTGAGCAGTTCTTC.